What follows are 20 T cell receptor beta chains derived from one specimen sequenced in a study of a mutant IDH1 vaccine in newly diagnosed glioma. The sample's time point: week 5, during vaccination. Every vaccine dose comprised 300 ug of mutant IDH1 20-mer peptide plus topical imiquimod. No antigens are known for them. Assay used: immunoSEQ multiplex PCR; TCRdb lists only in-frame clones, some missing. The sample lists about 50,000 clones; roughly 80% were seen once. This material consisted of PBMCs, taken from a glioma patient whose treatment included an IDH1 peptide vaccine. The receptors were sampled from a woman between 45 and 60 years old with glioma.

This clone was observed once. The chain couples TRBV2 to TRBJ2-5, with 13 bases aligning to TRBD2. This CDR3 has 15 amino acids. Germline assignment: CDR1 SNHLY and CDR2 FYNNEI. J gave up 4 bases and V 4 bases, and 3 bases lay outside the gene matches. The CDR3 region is CASSGGLAGRETQYF. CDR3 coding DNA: TGTGCCAGCAGTGGGGGACTAGCGGGGAGAGAGACCCAGTACTTC. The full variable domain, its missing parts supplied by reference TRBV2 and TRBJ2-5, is EPEVTQTPSHQVTQMGQEVILRCVPISNHLYFYWYRQILGQKVEFLVSFYNNEISEKSEIFDDQFSVERPDGSNFTLKIRSTKLEDSAMYFCASSGGLAGRETQYFGPGTRLLVL.

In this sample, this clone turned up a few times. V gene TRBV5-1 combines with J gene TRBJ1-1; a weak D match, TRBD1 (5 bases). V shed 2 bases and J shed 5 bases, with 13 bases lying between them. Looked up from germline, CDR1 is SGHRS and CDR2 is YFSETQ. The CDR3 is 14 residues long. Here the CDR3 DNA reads TGCGCCAGCAGCTTAGGCAGGGTGGGGACTGAAGCTTTCTTT. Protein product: CASSLGRVGTEAFF. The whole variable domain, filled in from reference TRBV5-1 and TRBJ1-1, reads KAGVTQTPRYLIKTRGQQVTLSCSPISGHRSVSWYQQTPGQGLQFLFEYFSETQRNKGNFPGRFSGRQFSNSRSEMNVSTLELGDSALYLCASSLGRVGTEAFFGQGTRLTVV.

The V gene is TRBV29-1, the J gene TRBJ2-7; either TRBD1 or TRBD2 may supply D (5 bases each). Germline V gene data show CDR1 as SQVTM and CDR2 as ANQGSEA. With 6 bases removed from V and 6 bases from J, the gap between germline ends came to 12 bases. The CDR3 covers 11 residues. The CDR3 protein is CSVTGAGEQYF. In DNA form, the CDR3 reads TGCAGCGTAACCGGGGCGGGCGAGCAGTACTTC.

The DNA for the CDR3 is TGTGCCAGCAGCTTGGAGCTGGGGACCTACAATGAGCAGTTCTTC. Protein: CASSLELGTYNEQFF. The J gene is TRBJ2-1, the V gene TRBV5-8; D not certain. Trimming removed 0 bases at V and 2 bases at J, with 9 bases between. The germline gives CDR1 SGHTS, CDR2 YDEGEE. The CDR3 length is 15 residues.

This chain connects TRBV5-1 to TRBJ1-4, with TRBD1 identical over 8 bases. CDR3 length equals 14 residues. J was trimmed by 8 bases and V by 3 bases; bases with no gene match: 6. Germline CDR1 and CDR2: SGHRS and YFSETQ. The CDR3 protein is CASSSAGGREKLFF. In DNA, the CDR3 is TGCGCCAGCAGCTCCGCAGGGGGCCGGGAAAAACTGTTTTTT.

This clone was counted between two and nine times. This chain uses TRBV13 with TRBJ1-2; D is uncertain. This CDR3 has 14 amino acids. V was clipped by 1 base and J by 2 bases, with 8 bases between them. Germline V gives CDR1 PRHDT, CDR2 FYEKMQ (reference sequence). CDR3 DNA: TGTGCCAGCAGCTTAGACCCTCGGAACTATGGCTACACCTTC. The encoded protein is CASSLDPRNYGYTF.

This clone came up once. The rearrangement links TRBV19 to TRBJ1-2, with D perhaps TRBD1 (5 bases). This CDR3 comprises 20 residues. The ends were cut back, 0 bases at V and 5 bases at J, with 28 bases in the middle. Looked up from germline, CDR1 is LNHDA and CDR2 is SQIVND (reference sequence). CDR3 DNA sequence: TGTGCCAGTAGTATAGATAAGTTCCAGGGTACTGGATTGTCGAAATATGGCTACACCTTC. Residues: CASSIDKFQGTGLSKYGYTF.

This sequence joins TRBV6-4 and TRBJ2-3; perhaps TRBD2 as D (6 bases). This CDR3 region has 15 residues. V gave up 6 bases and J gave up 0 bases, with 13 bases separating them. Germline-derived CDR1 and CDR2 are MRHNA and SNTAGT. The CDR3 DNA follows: TGTGCCAGCAGCACCGAGGAGGGTAGCACAGATACGCAGTATTTT. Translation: CASSTEEGSTDTQYF.

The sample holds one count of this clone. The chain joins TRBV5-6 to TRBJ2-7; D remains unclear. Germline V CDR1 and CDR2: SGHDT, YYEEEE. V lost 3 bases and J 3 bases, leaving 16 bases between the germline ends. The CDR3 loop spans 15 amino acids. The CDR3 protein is CASSSRFSQGYEQYF. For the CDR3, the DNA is TGTGCCAGCAGCTCTCGGTTCAGTCAAGGCTACGAGCAGTACTTC.

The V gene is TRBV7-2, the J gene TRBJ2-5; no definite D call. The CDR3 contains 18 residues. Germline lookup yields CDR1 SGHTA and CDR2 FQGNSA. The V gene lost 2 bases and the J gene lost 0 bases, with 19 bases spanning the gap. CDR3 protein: CASSLPPQRILYQETQYF. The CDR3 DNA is TGTGCCAGCAGCTTACCACCCCAAAGGATCCTCTACCAAGAGACCCAGTACTTC.

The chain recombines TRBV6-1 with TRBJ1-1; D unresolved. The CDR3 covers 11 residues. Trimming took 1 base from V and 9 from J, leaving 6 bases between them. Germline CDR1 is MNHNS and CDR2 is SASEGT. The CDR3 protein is CASSEEIKAFF. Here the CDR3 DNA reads TGTGCCAGCAGTGAAGAAATTAAAGCTTTCTTT.

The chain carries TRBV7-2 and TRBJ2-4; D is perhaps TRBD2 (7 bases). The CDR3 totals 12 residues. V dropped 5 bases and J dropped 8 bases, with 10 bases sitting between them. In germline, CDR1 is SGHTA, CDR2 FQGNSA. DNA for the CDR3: TGTGCCAGCAGCGCCGGGGGGCACATTCAGTACTTC. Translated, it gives CASSAGGHIQYF.

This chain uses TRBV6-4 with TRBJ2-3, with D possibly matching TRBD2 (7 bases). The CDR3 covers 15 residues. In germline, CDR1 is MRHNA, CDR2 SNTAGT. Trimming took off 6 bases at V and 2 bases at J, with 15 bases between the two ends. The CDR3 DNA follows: TGTGCCAGCAGCCCTGAGGGGGGGGACACAGATACGCAGTATTTT. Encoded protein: CASSPEGGDTDTQYF.

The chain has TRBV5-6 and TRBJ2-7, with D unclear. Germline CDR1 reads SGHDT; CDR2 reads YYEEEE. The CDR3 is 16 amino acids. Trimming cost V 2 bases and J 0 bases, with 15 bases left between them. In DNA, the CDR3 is TGTGCCAGCAGCTTCTTATCGAGTTACAACTCCTACGAGCAGTACTTC. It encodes CASSFLSSYNSYEQYF. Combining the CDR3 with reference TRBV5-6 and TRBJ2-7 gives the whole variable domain DAGVTQSPTHLIKTRGQQVTLRCSPKSGHDTVSWYQQALGQGPQFIFQYYEEEERQRGNFPDRFSGHQFPNYSSELNVNALLLGDSALYLCASSFLSSYNSYEQYFGPGTRLTVT.

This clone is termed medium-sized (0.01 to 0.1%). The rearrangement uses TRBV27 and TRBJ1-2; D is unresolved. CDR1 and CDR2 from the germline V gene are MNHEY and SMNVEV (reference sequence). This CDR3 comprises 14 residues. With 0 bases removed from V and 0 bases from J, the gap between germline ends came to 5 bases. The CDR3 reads CASSLSGPNYGYTF. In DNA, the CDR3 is TGTGCCAGCAGTTTATCTGGCCCTAACTATGGCTACACCTTC.

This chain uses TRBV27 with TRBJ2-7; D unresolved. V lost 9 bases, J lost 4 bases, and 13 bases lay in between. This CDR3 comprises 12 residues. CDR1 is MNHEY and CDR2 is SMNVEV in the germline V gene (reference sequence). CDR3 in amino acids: CASTSSGYEQYF. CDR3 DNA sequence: TGTGCCAGTACCTCCTCTGGATACGAGCAGTACTTC.

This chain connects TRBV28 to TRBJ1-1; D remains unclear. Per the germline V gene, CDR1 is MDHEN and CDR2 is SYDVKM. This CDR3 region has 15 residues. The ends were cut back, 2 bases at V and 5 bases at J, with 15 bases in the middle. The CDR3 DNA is TGTGCCAGCAGTTTAGAGGGCTATCGTGGGACTGAAGCTTTCTTT. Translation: CASSLEGYRGTEAFF.

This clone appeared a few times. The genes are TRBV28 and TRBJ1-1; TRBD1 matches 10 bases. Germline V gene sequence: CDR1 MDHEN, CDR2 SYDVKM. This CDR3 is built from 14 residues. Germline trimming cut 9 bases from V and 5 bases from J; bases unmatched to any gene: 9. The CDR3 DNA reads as TGTGCCAGTAAGCCCGGGACAGGGGAAACTGAAGCTTTCTTT. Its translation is CASKPGTGETEAFF.

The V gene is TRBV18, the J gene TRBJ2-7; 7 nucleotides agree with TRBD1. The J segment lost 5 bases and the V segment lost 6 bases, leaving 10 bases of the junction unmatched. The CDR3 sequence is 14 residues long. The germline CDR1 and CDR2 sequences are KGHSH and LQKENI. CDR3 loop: CASSLDRATNEQYF. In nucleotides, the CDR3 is TGTGCCAGCTCTCTCGACAGGGCGACAAACGAGCAGTACTTC. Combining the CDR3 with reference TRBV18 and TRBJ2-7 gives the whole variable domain NAGVMQNPRHLVRRRGQEARLRCSPMKGHSHVYWYRQLPEEGLKFMVYLQKENIIDESGMPKERFSAEFPKEGPSILRIQQVVRGDSAAYFCASSLDRATNEQYFGPGTRLTVT.

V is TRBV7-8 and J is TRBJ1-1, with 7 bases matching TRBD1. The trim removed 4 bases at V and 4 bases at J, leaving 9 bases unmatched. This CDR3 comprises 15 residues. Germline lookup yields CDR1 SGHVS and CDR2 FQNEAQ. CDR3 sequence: CASSSKTGLTTEAFF. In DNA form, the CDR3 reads TGTGCCAGCAGCTCAAAGACAGGGCTTACCACTGAAGCTTTCTTT.